This T cell receptor beta chain was documented in a study of T cells in localized non-small cell lung cancer. The data were produced by immunoSEQ multiplex PCR, yet TCRdb's version contains in-frame clones alone and is incomplete. The sample records around 29,000 clones, 70% to 90% being singletons. The count of this clone is one. Its antigen is undetermined. V dropped 5 bases and J dropped 8 bases, with 9 bases sitting between them. CDR3 length: 12 amino acids. CDR1 and CDR2 from the germline V gene are SNHLY and FYNNEI. Whole-study results and caveats: Because sequencing included only one region (of the tumor), heterogeneity remains possible. A median of about 50 clones ranked among the top 100 in tumor appeared in adjacent lung.

The sequence was obtained from a female donor at least 60 years old with stage III squamous cell lung carcinoma. The sample here was peripheral blood, taken before any cancer treatment. V is TRBV2 and J is TRBJ1-4, with D uncertain. The CDR3 here is CASSKMGEKLFF. CDR3 coding DNA: TGTGCCAGCAGTAAAATGGGGGAAAAACTGTTTTTT.